These 12 T cell receptor beta chains share one sample of origin, sequenced in a study of technical replicates of blood from several donors. The repertoire was sequenced with immunoSEQ multiplex PCR; TCRdb's copy has only in-frame clones and lacks some. The sample shows tens of thousands of clones, over 80% of them seen only once. The sequencing input was PBMCs. The receptors here all came from a human donor in good health. Some clones in this sample may be carry-over from other donors' samples.

V usage is TRBV25-1 and J usage is TRBJ1-1; tentatively, D is TRBD1 (5 bases). The germline CDR1 and CDR2 sequences are MGHDK and SYGVNS. The germline V and J ends were trimmed by 1 base and 8 bases, with 14 bases remaining between them. The CDR3 is 14 residues long. The CDR3 bases are TGTGCCAGCAGTGAATCAGGGTACCCGCCGGAAGCTTTCTTT. It codes for CASSESGYPPEAFF.

The rearrangement uses TRBV9 and TRBJ2-5; tentatively, D is TRBD2 (6 bases). The germline V and J ends were trimmed by 4 bases and 7 bases, with 17 bases remaining between them. The CDR3 is made up of 14 amino acids. Per germline, CDR1 SGDLS and CDR2 YYNGEE. The CDR3 is CASSPLAAGRTQYF. In DNA, the CDR3 is TGTGCCAGCAGCCCACTAGCCGCGGGCAGGACCCAGTACTTC.

The V call is TRBV7-9, the J call TRBJ2-7, with 7 bases that match TRBD1. The CDR3 loop spans 13 amino acids. Germline-derived CDR1 and CDR2 are SEHNR and FQNEAQ (reference sequence). J lost 10 bases, V lost 2 bases, and 8 bases had no gene match. CDR3 protein: CASSLFGQGEQYF. CDR3 bases: TGTGCCAGCAGCTTATTCGGCCAGGGGGAACAGTACTTC.

This clone was seen more than once but under ten times. V and J are TRBV5-1 and TRBJ1-2; TRBD1 aligns across 7 bases. The V gene end was trimmed by 0 bases and the J gene end by 1 base; junction bases not matched to a gene: 0. CDR3 length: 14 amino acids. CDR1 is SGHRS and CDR2 is YFSETQ in the germline V gene. The CDR3 region is CASSLGDSNYGYTF. CDR3 bases: TGCGCCAGCAGCTTGGGGGACAGTAACTATGGCTACACCTTC.

The chain uses TRBV7-6 and TRBJ1-2; D is possibly TRBD1 (5 bases). Germline assignment: CDR1 SGHVS and CDR2 FNYEAQ. The CDR3 sequence is 13 residues long. V dropped 4 bases and J dropped 6 bases, with 12 bases sitting between them. The CDR3 DNA is TGTGCCAGCAGCTCACAAACAGGCAATGGCTACACCTTC. Protein: CASSSQTGNGYTF.

The chain combines TRBV25-1 with TRBJ2-5, with TRBD2 as a possible D gene (5 bases). CDR3 length: 13 residues. CDR1 is MGHDK and CDR2 is SYGVNS in the germline V gene. V was trimmed by 4 bases and J by 9 bases, leaving 15 bases between them. The CDR3 sequence: CASSAEGRRSQYF. DNA for the CDR3: TGTGCCAGCAGTGCTGAGGGTCGCCGGTCCCAGTACTTC.

V usage is TRBV10-3 and J usage is TRBJ2-1, with D maybe TRBD2 (7 bases). V lost 5 bases and J lost 9, with 20 bases in between. This CDR3 is built from 15 residues. Looked up from germline, CDR1 is ENHRY and CDR2 is SYGVKD. The CDR3 DNA sequence: TGTGCCATCAGTTCTAAGGGGGGGATAGGGCTTGAGCAGTTCTTC. This codes for CAISSKGGIGLEQFF.

This clone was seen a single time. The genes are TRBV19 and TRBJ1-5; 9 bases match TRBD1. Per germline, CDR1 LNHDA and CDR2 SQIVND (reference sequence). V trimming: 0 bases; J trimming: 9 bases; junction bases outside the gene matches: 6. There are 15 residues in the CDR3. The CDR3 nucleotides read TGTGCCAGTAGTATAGATGGGACAGGGAGTCTGCCCCAGCATTTT. It specifies CASSIDGTGSLPQHF.

CDR3 coding DNA: TGTGCCAGCAGTAGGGACAGGGAGACCCAGTACTTC. This translates into CASSRDRETQYF. The genes are TRBV6-1 and TRBJ2-5, with 8 bases that match TRBD1. This CDR3 spans 12 amino acids. Per germline, CDR1 MNHNS and CDR2 SASEGT. V shed 5 bases, J shed 5 bases, and the junction held 1 base outside the gene matches.

The rearrangement links TRBV7-2 to TRBJ2-5; the D gene is possibly TRBD2 (5 bases). Germline lookup yields CDR1 SGHTA and CDR2 FQGNSA. The CDR3 contains 13 residues. V was pared by 1 base and J by 2 bases, with 5 bases between. The CDR3 loop reads CASSLERQETQYF. The DNA for the CDR3 is TGTGCCAGCAGCTTAGAGCGGCAAGAGACCCAGTACTTC.

The rearrangement links TRBV7-6 to TRBJ1-2; possibly TRBD1 for D (5 bases). CDR1 and CDR2 from the germline V gene are SGHVS and FNYEAQ. This CDR3 has 16 residues. V gave up 3 bases and J gave up 6 bases, with 20 bases separating them. CDR3 sequence: CASSLGGRAELHGYTF. CDR3 DNA sequence: TGTGCCAGCAGCTTGGGGGGGAGGGCAGAACTACATGGCTACACCTTC.

The chain employs TRBV9 and TRBJ2-7; tentative D call: TRBD2 (5 bases). The CDR3 runs 13 residues. V lost 4 bases to trimming and J lost 3 bases, with 11 bases between them. The germline gives CDR1 SGDLS, CDR2 YYNGEE. The CDR3 reads CASSPEGSYEQYF. The CDR3 DNA follows: TGTGCCAGCAGCCCAGAGGGAAGCTACGAGCAGTACTTC.